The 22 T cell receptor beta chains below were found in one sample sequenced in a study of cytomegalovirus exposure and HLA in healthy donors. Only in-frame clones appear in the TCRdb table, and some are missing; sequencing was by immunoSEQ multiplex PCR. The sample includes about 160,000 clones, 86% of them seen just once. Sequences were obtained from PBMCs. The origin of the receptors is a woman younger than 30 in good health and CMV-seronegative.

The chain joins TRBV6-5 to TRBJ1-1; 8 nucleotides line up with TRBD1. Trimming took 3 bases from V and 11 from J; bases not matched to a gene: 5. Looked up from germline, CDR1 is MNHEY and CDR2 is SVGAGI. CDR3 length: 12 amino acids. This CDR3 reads CASSYGDRLAFF. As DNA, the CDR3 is TGTGCCAGCAGTTATGGGGACAGGTTGGCTTTCTTT.

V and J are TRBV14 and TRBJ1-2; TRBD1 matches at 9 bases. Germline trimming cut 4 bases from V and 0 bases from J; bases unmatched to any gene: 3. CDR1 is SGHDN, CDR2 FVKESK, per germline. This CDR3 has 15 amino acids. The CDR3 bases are TGTGCCAGCAGCCTCGGGACAGGGACTAACTATGGCTACACCTTC. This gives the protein CASSLGTGTNYGYTF.

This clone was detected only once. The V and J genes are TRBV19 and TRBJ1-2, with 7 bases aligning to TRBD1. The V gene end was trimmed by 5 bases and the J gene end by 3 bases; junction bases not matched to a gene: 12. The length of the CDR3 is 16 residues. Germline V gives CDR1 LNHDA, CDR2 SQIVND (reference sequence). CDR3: CASSQQSTGSDYGYTF. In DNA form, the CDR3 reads TGTGCCAGTAGTCAACAATCGACAGGGTCGGACTATGGCTACACCTTC.

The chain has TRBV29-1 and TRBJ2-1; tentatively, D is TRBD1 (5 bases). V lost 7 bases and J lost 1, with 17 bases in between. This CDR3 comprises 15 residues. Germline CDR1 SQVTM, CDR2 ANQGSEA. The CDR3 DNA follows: TGCAGCGCTCCAGTCAGGGATGTTTCCTACAATGAGCAGTTCTTC. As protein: CSAPVRDVSYNEQFF.

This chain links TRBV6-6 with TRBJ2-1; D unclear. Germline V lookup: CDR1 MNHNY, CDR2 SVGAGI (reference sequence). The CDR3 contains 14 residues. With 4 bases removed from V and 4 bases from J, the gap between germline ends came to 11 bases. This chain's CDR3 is CASSSPPRYNEQFF. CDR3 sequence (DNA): TGTGCCAGCAGTTCCCCCCCGCGGTACAATGAGCAGTTCTTC.

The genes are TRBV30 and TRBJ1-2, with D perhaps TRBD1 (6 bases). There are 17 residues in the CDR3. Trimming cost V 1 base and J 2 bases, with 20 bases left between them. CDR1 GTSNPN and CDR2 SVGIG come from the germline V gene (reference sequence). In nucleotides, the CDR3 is TGTGCCTGGAGTGAATGGGACACATTTATATCAAACTATGGCTACACCTTC. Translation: CAWSEWDTFISNYGYTF.

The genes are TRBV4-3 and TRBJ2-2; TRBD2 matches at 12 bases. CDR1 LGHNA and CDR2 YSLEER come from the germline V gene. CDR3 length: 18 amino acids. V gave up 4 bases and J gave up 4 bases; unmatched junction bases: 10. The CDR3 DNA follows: TGCGCCAGCAGCCGAGACCCGACTAGCGGGGGCCTCACCGGGGAGCTGTTTTTT. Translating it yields CASSRDPTSGGLTGELFF.

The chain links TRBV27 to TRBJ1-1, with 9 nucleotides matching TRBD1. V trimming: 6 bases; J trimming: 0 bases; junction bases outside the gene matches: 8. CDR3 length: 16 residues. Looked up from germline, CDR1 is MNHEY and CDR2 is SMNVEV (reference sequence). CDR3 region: CASSSGTGFMNTEAFF. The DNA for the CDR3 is TGTGCCAGCAGCTCCGGGACAGGGTTCATGAACACTGAAGCTTTCTTT.

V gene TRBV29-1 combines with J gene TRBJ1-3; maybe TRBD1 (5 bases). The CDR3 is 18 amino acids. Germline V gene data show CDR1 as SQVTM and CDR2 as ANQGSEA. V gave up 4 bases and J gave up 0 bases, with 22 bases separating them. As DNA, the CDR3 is TGCAGCGTTGGAACAAGGGGCCATTTTTCAAACTCTGGAAACACCATATATTTT. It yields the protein CSVGTRGHFSNSGNTIYF.

The CDR3: CASSIVPWARGDNNEQFF. The CDR3 DNA follows: TGTGCCAGTAGTATAGTCCCGTGGGCCCGAGGGGACAACAATGAGCAGTTCTTC. The chain recombines TRBV19 with TRBJ2-1, with a weak D call TRBD1 (6 bases). The V gene's germline CDR1 is LNHDA and CDR2 SQIVND (reference sequence). V lost 1 base and J lost 5, with 21 bases in between. The CDR3 loop spans 18 amino acids. The whole variable domain, filled in from reference TRBV19 and TRBJ2-1, reads DGGITQSPKYLFRKEGQNVTLSCEQNLNHDAMYWYRQDPGQGLRLIYYSQIVNDFQKGDIAEGYSVSREKKESFPLTVTSAQKNPTAFYLCASSIVPWARGDNNEQFFGPGTRLTVL.

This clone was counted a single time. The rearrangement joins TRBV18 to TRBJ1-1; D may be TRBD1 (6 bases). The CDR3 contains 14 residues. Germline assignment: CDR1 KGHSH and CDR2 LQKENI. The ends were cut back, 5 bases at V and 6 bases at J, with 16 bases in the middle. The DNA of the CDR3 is TGTGCCAGCTCAACATACCGGGACACCGCTGAAGCTTTCTTT. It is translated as CASSTYRDTAEAFF.

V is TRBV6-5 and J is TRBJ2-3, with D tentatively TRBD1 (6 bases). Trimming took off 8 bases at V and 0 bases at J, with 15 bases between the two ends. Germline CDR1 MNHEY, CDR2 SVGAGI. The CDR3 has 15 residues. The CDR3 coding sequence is TGTGCCAGCCGCCAGGGGCCTTACAGCACAGATACGCAGTATTTT. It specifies CASRQGPYSTDTQYF.

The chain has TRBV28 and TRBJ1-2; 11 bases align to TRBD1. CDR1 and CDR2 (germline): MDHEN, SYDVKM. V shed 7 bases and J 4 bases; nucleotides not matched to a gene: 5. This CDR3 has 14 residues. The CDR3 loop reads CASTGGQGVYGYTF. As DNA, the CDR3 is TGTGCCAGCACGGGGGGACAGGGGGTCTATGGCTACACCTTC.

This CDR3 is CASSPASANYGYTF. In DNA form, the CDR3 reads TGTGCCAGCAGCCCTGCCAGCGCTAACTATGGCTACACCTTC. J is TRBJ1-2 and V is TRBV7-9; D uncertain. Trimming stripped 5 bases from V and 0 bases from J, with 10 bases between. Germline CDR1 SEHNR, CDR2 FQNEAQ (reference sequence). CDR3 length equals 14 residues. Filled out from reference TRBV7-9 and TRBJ1-2, the complete variable domain reads DTGVSQNPRHKITKRGQNVTFRCDPISEHNRLYWYRQTLGQGPEFLTYFQNEAQLEKSRLLSDRFSAERPKGSFSTLEIQRTEQGDSAMYLCASSPASANYGYTFGSGTRLTVV.

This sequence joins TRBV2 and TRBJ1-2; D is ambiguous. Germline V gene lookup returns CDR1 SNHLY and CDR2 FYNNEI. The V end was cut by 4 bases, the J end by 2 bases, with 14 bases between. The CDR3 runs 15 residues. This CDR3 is CASSGESFSNYGYTF. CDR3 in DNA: TGTGCCAGCAGTGGGGAGTCGTTTAGCAACTATGGCTACACCTTC.

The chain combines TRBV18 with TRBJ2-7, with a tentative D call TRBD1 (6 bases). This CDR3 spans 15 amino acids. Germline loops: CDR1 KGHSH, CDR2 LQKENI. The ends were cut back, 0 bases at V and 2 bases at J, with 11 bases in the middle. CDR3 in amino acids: CASSPPLDRPYEQYF. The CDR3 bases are TGTGCCAGCTCACCACCGTTGGACAGACCCTACGAGCAGTACTTC.

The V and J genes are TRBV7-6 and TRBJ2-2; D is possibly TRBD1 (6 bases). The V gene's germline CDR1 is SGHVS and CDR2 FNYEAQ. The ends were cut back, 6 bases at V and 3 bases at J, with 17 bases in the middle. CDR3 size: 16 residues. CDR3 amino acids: CASRQLGRGYTGELFF. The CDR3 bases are TGTGCCAGCAGGCAGTTGGGCAGGGGATACACCGGGGAGCTGTTTTTT.

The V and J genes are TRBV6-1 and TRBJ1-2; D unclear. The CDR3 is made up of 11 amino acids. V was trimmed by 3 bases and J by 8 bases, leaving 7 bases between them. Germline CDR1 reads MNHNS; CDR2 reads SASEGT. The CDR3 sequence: CASSDPAGYTF. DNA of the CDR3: TGTGCCAGCAGTGATCCCGCGGGCTACACCTTC.

CDR3 coding DNA: TGCGCCAGCAGCCCCATGGGGGGATCAGGTCAGCCCCAGCATTTT. Protein: CASSPMGGSGQPQHF. The chain carries TRBV5-1 and TRBJ1-5, with D possibly being TRBD1 (5 bases). CDR1 and CDR2 from the germline V gene are SGHRS and YFSETQ. The CDR3 spans 15 residues. V lost 4 bases to trimming and J lost 6 bases, with 17 bases between them.

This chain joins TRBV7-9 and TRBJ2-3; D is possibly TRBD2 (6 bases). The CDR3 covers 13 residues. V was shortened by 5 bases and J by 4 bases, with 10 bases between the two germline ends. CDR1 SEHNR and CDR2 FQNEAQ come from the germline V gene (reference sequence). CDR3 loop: CASSGRYADTQYF. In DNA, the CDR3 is TGTGCCAGCAGCGGGAGGTACGCAGATACGCAGTATTTT. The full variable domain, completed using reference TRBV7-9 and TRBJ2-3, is DTGVSQNPRHKITKRGQNVTFRCDPISEHNRLYWYRQTLGQGPEFLTYFQNEAQLEKSRLLSDRFSAERPKGSFSTLEIQRTEQGDSAMYLCASSGRYADTQYFGPGTRLTVL.

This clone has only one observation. Here the CDR3 reads CASSLGLAGEGKETQYF. CDR3 nucleotides: TGTGCCAGCAGCTTGGGACTAGCGGGAGAGGGTAAAGAGACCCAGTACTTC. The V call is TRBV7-6, the J call TRBJ2-5, with 14 nucleotides matching TRBD2. Germline loops: CDR1 SGHVS, CDR2 FNYEAQ. The CDR3 contains 17 residues. V lost 3 bases, J lost 3 bases, and 6 bases stayed unmatched.

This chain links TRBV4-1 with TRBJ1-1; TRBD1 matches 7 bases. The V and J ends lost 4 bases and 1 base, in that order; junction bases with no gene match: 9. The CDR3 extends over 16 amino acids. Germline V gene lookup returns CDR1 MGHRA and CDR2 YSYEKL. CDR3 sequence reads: CASSPADRARNTEAFF. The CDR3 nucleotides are TGCGCCAGCAGCCCCGCAGACAGGGCGAGGAACACTGAAGCTTTCTTT.